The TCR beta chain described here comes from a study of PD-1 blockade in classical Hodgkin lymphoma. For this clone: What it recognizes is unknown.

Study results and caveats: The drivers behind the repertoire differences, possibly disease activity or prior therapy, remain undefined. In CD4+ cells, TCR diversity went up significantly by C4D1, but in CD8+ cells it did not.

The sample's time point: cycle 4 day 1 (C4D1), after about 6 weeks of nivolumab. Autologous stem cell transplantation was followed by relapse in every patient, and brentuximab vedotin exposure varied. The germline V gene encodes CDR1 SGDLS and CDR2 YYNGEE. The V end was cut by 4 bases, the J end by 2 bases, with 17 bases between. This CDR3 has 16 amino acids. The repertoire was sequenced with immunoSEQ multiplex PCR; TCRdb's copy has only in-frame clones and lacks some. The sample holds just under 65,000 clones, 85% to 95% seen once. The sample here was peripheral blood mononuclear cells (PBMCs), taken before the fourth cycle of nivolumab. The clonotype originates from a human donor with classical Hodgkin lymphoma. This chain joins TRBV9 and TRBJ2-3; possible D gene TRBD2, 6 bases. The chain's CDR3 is CASSKDLARTTDTQYF. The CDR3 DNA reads TGTGCCAGCAGCAAAGATCTAGCGCGCACCACAGATACGCAGTATTTT.